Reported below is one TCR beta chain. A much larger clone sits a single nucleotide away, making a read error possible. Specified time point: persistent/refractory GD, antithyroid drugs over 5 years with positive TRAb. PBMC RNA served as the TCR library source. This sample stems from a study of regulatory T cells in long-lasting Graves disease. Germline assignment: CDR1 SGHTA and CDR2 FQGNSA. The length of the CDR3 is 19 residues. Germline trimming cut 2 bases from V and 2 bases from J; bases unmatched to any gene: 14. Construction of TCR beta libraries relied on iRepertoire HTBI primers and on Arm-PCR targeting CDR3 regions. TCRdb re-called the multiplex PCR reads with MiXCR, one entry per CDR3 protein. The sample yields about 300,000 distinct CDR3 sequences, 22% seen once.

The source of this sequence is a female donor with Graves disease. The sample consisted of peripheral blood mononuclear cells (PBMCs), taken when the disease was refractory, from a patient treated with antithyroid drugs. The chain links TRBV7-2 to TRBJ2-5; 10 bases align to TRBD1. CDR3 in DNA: TGTACCAGCAGCTTACCCACCCAAAGGGAGGACAGGGGGCAAGAGACCCAGTACTTC. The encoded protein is CTSSLPTQREDRGQETQYF.